Judged by abundance, the clone carrying this T cell receptor (beta chain) is medium-sized. Its antigen remains unknown. As an off-target read in a library built for alpha chains, this beta chain has a frequency of little significance. The junction had 0 bases not matched to a gene; V was cut back by 2 bases and J by 2 bases. CDR1 is SGHTA and CDR2 is FQGNSA in the germline V gene. The CDR3 runs to 15 residues. The sample originates from a study of spatial heterogeneity in lung cancer. Overall study context: Detected sequences consistently included more beta-chain ones than alpha-chain ones. Combinations of a unique TCR and a UMI were tallied in raw reads, and on average each appeared more than ten times. Study-wide points: Tumoral mutation counts were tracked by counts of expanded intratumoral alpha and beta TCRs.

Time point here: sample taken at primary tumor resection. Unsorted tumor, nontumor lung tissue or cryopreserved PBMC supplied the whole RNA. The presence of a unique molecular identifier marked each TCR cDNA molecule. TCRdb re-called the 5' RACE reads with MiXCR, one entry per CDR3 protein. The sample lists approximately 3,800 distinct CDR3 sequences; approximately 6.6% were seen once. The TCR originated in a male donor with early-stage non-small cell lung cancer. The specimen was lung tumor tissue, collected at surgery. The rearrangement links TRBV7-2 to TRBJ1-6; the match to TRBD1 covers 7 bases. The CDR3 here is CASSLQGAYNSPLHF. DNA of the CDR3: TGTGCCAGCAGCTTACAGGGGGCCTATAATTCACCCCTCCACTTT.